This TCR beta chain was sequenced for a study of blood T cells in healthy people across ages. General study points: Lack of knowledge of donor CMV status possibly confounded expanded clonotype changes.

Combining a sample-barcoded 5' primer with a J-beta primer mix, a second PCR ran for about 7 to 12 cycles. TCRdb passed the 5' RACE reads through MiXCR, listing each CDR3 protein once. There are about 1.6 million distinct CDR3 sequences in the sample; about 35% occur only once, and roughly 10% lies in the top ten. Germline assignment: CDR1 DFQATT and CDR2 SNEGSKA (reference sequence). V dropped 4 bases and J dropped 0 bases, with 7 bases sitting between them. The CDR3 sequence is 12 residues long. Researchers report isolating at least 6 million PBMCs per sample. This clonotype has a handful of counts. Its specificity is unknown.

The sample consisted of blood. This clonotype was obtained from a woman aged 25-40 years in good health. The chain carries TRBV20-1 and TRBJ2-7; D not resolved. This CDR3 is CSAKQDSYEQYF. In DNA, the CDR3 is TGCAGTGCTAAGCAAGACTCCTACGAGCAGTACTTC.